This is a list of T cell receptor beta chains from one sample in a study of human T cells and chemical hapten exposure. Using its own MiXCR run on the RACE reads, TCRdb lists one record per CDR3 protein. This repertoire shows more than 75,000 distinct CDR3 sequences, 8% to 10% found once; its top ten account for less than 4.5%. The sequencing here drew on whole blood, taken in connection with sensitization to the hapten diphenylcyclopropenone (DPC). Receptors originate from a woman between 40 and 55 years old with alopecia areata. Some clones in this sample may be carry-over from other donors' samples. CDR3s include the opening cysteine and the closing phenylalanine or tryptophan. A D gene is named only where the DNA matches it firmly. Clone sizes are given selectively: once, few, many, or a class where the clone is expanded.

size,D,J,V,CDR3,DNA
few,NA,TRBJ1-3,TRBV6-5,CASSYSGGVGGNTIYF,TGTGCCAGCAGTTACTCCGGAGGGGTAGGGGGAAACACCATATATTTT
many,NA,TRBJ2-2,TRBV6-2/TRBV6-3,CASSYVVGGTGELFF,TGTGCCAGCAGTTACGTCGTGGGAGGCACCGGGGAGCTGTTTTTT
few,NA,TRBJ1-2,TRBV6-9,CASSYEQQGSGYGYTF,TGTGCCAGCAGTTATGAACAACAGGGATCAGGCTATGGCTACACCTTC
NA,NA,TRBJ1-2,TRBV5-4,CASSGNPSNYGYTF,TGTGCCAGCAGCGGCAATCCATCTAACTATGGCTACACCTTC
NA,NA,TRBJ2-1,TRBV4-1,CASSQVWRHEQFF,TGCGCCAGCAGCCAAGTGTGGAGGCATGAGCAGTTCTTC
few,NA,TRBJ2-7,TRBV6-2/TRBV6-3,CASSRGQNGNEQYF,TGTGCCAGCAGCCGCGGACAGAACGGGAACGAGCAGTACTTC
many,NA,TRBJ2-5,TRBV18,CASSLMRGSKTQYF,TGTGCCAGCTCACTGATGAGGGGTTCGAAGACCCAGTACTTC
few,NA,TRBJ2-5,TRBV20-1,CSALEYQETQYF,TGCAGTGCTCTGGAGTACCAAGAGACCCAGTACTTC
many,NA,TRBJ2-1,TRBV9,CASGALADNEQFF,TGTGCCAGTGGGGCCTTGGCCGACAATGAGCAGTTCTTC
NA,TRBD1,TRBJ2-2,TRBV2,CASSEGPGQGPTGELFF,TGTGCCAGCAGTGAAGGACCGGGACAGGGTCCCACCGGGGAGCTGTTTTTT
few,NA,TRBJ2-7,TRBV7-2,CASSPAEIYEQYF,TGTGCCAGCAGCCCGGCGGAGATCTACGAGCAGTACTTC
few,NA,TRBJ1-5,TRBV12-3/TRBV12-4,CASSQAGSNSNQPQHF,TGTGCCAGCAGCCAGGCGGGCAGCAATAGCAATCAGCCCCAGCATTTT
many,NA,TRBJ1-6,TRBV30,CAWSAQVNSPLHF,TGTGCCTGGAGTGCACAGGTTAATTCACCCCTCCACTTT
many,TRBD1,TRBJ2-7,TRBV6-4,CASRGDRTYEQYF,TGTGCCAGCAGGGGGGACAGAACCTACGAGCAGTACTTC
few,NA,TRBJ2-1,TRBV11-2,CASSYGPYNEQFF,TGTGCCAGCAGCTATGGACCTTACAATGAGCAGTTCTTC
NA,TRBD2,TRBJ2-1,TRBV20-1,CSARALAGGAYNEQFF,TGCAGTGCTAGAGCCTTAGCGGGGGGGGCCTACAATGAGCAGTTCTTC
few,TRBD1,TRBJ2-5,TRBV29-1,CSVGVRTGGRETQYF,TGCAGCGTCGGGGTCCGGACAGGGGGCCGGGAGACCCAGTACTTC
NA,NA,TRBJ2-7,TRBV12-3/TRBV12-4,CASSATARGNEQYF,TGTGCCAGCAGCGCGACGGCCAGGGGAAACGAGCAGTACTTC
few,TRBD1,TRBJ2-7,TRBV12-3/TRBV12-4,CASTAQGAYEQYF,TGTGCCAGCACCGCACAGGGGGCTTACGAGCAGTACTTC
many,NA,TRBJ1-3,TRBV29-1,CSVEDGGGLLGNTIYF,TGCAGCGTTGAAGACGGTGGTGGCCTACTTGGAAACACCATATATTTT
many,NA,TRBJ2-1,TRBV12-3/TRBV12-4,CASSFVLSSYNEQFF,TGTGCCAGCAGTTTCGTGTTAAGCTCCTACAATGAGCAGTTCTTC
few,NA,TRBJ2-5,TRBV10-3,CAISGVVGETQYF,TGTGCCATCAGTGGCGTAGTTGGAGAGACCCAGTACTTC
NA,TRBD1,TRBJ2-1,TRBV11-2,CASSSEDRLRNF,TGTGCCAGCAGCTCCGAGGACAGGCTGAGGAACTTC
NA,NA,TRBJ2-7,TRBV27,CASSDGGPYEQYF,TGTGCCAGCAGCGACGGTGGGCCCTACGAGCAGTACTTC
many,NA,TRBJ1-1,TRBV6-5,CASSYGGGTEAFF,TGTGCCAGCAGCTACGGGGGAGGCACTGAAGCTTTCTTT
NA,TRBD1,TRBJ2-7,TRBV14,CASSPTGSLPYEQYF,TGTGCCAGCAGCCCGACAGGGAGTTTACCCTACGAGCAGTACTTC
NA,NA,TRBJ1-1,TRBV12-3/TRBV12-4,CASSLNGVGNTEAFF,TGTGCCAGCAGTTTAAATGGCGTCGGAAACACTGAAGCTTTCTTT
few,TRBD1,TRBJ2-7,TRBV20-1,CSANRDRAYEQYF,TGCAGTGCTAACCGGGACAGGGCCTACGAGCAGTACTTC
few,NA,TRBJ2-5,TRBV4-3,CASSQDKSRGQYF,TGCGCCAGCAGCCAAGATAAATCCCGGGGGCAGTACTTC
NA,NA,TRBJ1-2,TRBV15,CATSTLPQGKDGYTF,TGTGCCACCAGCACCCTTCCCCAGGGTAAGGATGGCTACACCTTC
few,NA,TRBJ2-7,TRBV28,CASSLRGDYEQYF,TGTGCCAGCAGTCTCCGGGGTGACTACGAGCAGTACTTC
many,NA,TRBJ2-7,TRBV7-2,CASSLAAPYEQYF,TGTGCCAGCAGCTTAGCCGCCCCCTACGAGCAGTACTTC
few,NA,TRBJ2-7,TRBV20-1,CSAYNADYYEQYF,TGCAGTGCTTACAATGCTGACTACTACGAGCAGTACTTC
few,NA,TRBJ1-2,TRBV20-1,CSARGGDSNYGYTF,TGCAGTGCTAGAGGCGGGGACTCTAACTATGGCTACACCTTC
NA,TRBD1,TRBJ1-2,TRBV6-5,CASRPQGGSYGYTF,TGTGCCAGCAGGCCACAGGGGGGATCCTATGGCTACACCTTC
NA,NA,TRBJ1-1,TRBV21-1,CASSKNCGVGNWNTEAFF,TGTGCCAGCAGCAAAAATTGCGGGGTGGGGAACTGGAACACTGAAGCTTTCTTT
many,TRBD1,TRBJ2-3,TRBV15,CATSSPGLRGPLETDTQYF,TGTGCCACCAGCTCCCCCGGGTTGAGGGGGCCTCTAGAAACAGATACGCAGTATTTT
many,NA,TRBJ2-2,TRBV4-2,CASSQGALNTGELFF,TGTGCCAGCAGCCAAGGGGCCCTGAACACCGGGGAGCTGTTTTTT
many,NA,TRBJ2-1,TRBV7-6,CASSPSPPRTGNEQFF,TGTGCCAGCAGTCCTTCTCCTCCCCGGACCGGAAATGAGCAGTTCTTC
few,NA,TRBJ2-1,TRBV7-9,CASSLSFYNEQFF,TGTGCCAGCAGCTTAAGCTTCTACAATGAGCAGTTCTTC
many,NA,TRBJ2-1,TRBV29-1,CSVDPVLYNEQFF,TGCAGCGTGGACCCCGTTCTGTACAATGAGCAGTTCTTC
many,NA,TRBJ2-7,TRBV12-3/TRBV12-4,CASSLTDGPYEQYF,TGTGCCAGCAGTTTAACGGACGGTCCCTACGAGCAGTACTTC
few,TRBD2,TRBJ2-5,TRBV4-2,CASSQGASGGYQETQYF,TGTGCCAGCAGCCAAGGTGCTTCGGGGGGGTACCAAGAGACCCAGTACTTC
many,TRBD1,TRBJ1-2,TRBV6-2/TRBV6-3,CASSSTDRVNGYTF,TGTGCCAGCAGTTCCACCGACAGGGTCAATGGCTACACCTTC
NA,NA,TRBJ1-1,TRBV11-2,CASSLVSGGHTEAFF,TGTGCCAGCAGCTTAGTATCGGGGGGACACACTGAAGCTTTCTTT
NA,NA,TRBJ1-5,TRBV6-2/TRBV6-3,CASSYSTTLGNQPQHF,TGTGCCAGCAGTTACTCTACGACATTAGGCAATCAGCCCCAGCATTTT
NA,NA,TRBJ2-5,TRBV18,CASSPPMAQETQYF,TGTGCCAGCTCACCACCGATGGCCCAAGAGACCCAGTACTTC
many,NA,TRBJ1-2,TRBV7-9,CASSSYRVSGNYGYTF,TGTGCCAGCAGCTCGTACAGGGTTTCGGGAAACTATGGCTACACCTTC
NA,TRBD2,TRBJ2-3,TRBV5-1,CASSETKAGGATDTQYF,TGCGCCAGCAGCGAAACTAAAGCGGGGGGCGCCACAGATACGCAGTATTTT